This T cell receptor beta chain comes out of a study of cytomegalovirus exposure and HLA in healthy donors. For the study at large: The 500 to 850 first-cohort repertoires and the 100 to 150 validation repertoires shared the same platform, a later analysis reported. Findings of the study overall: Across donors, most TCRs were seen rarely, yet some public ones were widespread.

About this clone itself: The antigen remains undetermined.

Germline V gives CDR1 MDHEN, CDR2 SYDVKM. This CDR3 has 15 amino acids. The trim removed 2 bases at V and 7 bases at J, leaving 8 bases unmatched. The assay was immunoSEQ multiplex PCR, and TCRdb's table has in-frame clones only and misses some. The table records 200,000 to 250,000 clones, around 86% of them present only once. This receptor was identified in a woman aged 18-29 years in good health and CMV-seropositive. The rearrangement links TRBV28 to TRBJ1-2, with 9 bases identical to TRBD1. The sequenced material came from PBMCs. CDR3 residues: CASSLHGTGYSGYTF. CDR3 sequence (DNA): TGTGCCAGCAGTTTACATGGGACAGGGTACAGTGGCTACACCTTC.